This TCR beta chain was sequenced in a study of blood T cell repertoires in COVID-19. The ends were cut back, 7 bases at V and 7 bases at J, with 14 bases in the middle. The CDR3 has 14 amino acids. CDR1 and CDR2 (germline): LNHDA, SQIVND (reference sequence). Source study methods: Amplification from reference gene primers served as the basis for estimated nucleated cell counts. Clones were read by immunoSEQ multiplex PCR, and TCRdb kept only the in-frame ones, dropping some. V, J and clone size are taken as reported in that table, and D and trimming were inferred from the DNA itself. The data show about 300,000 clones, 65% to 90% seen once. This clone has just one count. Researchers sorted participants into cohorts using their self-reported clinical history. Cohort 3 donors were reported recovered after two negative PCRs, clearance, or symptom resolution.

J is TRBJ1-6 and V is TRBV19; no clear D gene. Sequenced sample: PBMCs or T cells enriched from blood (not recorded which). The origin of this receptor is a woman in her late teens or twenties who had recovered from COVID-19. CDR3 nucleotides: TGTGCCAGTAAGGAGGTTGTAGGGAATTCACCCCTCCACTTT. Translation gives CASKEVVGNSPLHF.